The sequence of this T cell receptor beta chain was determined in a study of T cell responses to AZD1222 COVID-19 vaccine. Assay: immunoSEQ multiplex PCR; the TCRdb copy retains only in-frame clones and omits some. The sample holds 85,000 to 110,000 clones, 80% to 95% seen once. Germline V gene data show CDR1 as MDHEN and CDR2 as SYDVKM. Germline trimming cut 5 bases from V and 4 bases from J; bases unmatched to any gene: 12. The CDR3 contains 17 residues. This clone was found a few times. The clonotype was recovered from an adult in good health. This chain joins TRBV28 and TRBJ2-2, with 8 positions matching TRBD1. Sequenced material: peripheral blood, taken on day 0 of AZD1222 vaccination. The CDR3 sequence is CASSRRMSGTGTGELFF. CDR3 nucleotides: TGTGCCAGCAGTCGGAGGATGTCCGGGACAGGCACCGGGGAGCTGTTTTTT.